These T cell receptor beta chains were read from a single sample in a study of radiotherapy plus CTLA-4 blockade in lung cancer. The table came from immunoSEQ multiplex PCR; TCRdb's copy has only in-frame clones and leaves some out. The sample has roughly 50,000 clones, 70% to 90% seen once. Sequenced material: peripheral blood, taken from a patient treated with radiotherapy plus ipilimumab. Receptors were obtained from a human donor with non-small cell lung cancer whose response to radiotherapy plus ipilimumab could not be evaluated. CDR3s include the opening cysteine and the closing phenylalanine or tryptophan. The D gene is left open where the match is weak. Clone sizes are given selectively: once, few, many, or a class where the clone is expanded.

v_gene	abundance	j_gene	d_gene	CDR3aa	CDR3nt
TRBV11-2	-	TRBJ2-7	-	CASSLDPGVLYEQYF	TGTGCCAGCAGCTTAGATCCAGGGGTCCTATACGAGCAGTACTTC
TRBV10-3	-	TRBJ2-3	TRBD2	CAISEFSGGARDTQYF	TGTGCCATCAGTGAGTTCAGCGGGGGGGCCAGGGATACGCAGTATTTT
TRBV5-6	once	TRBJ2-6	TRBD2	CASSGPSGRYGANVLTF	TGTGCCAGCAGCGGGCCTAGCGGGAGGTACGGGGCCAACGTCCTGACTTTC
TRBV11-3	-	TRBJ2-1	TRBD1	CASSLGGQGANEQFF	TGTGCCAGCAGCTTAGGTGGACAGGGGGCAAATGAGCAGTTCTTC
TRBV11-2	-	TRBJ2-1	TRBD2	CASSPLTSSLFREQFF	TGTGCCAGCAGTCCATTGACTAGCAGCCTTTTCCGGGAGCAGTTCTTC
TRBV4-3	-	TRBJ2-7	-	CASSQDLRREQYF	TGCGCCAGCAGCCAAGATCTCAGGAGGGAGCAGTACTTC
TRBV7-9	-	TRBJ2-1	TRBD2	CASSSRRTSRLNEQFF	TGTGCCAGCAGCTCGAGGCGGACTAGCCGTTTGAATGAGCAGTTCTTC
TRBV2	-	TRBJ1-2	-	CASNPGYGYTF	TGTGCCAGCAACCCAGGGTACGGCTACACCTTC
TRBV28	-	TRBJ1-2	TRBD1	CASSPGQGAYGYTF	TGTGCCAGCAGTCCCGGACAGGGGGCGTATGGCTACACCTTC
TRBV7-2	once	TRBJ2-3	-	CASSYGDTFTDTQYF	TGTGCCAGCAGCTATGGGGACACCTTCACAGATACGCAGTATTTT
TRBV28	-	TRBJ2-7	TRBD1	CASSLASGTGGDEQYF	TGTGCCAGCAGTTTAGCCTCCGGGACAGGGGGGGACGAGCAGTACTTC
TRBV7-2	-	TRBJ2-3	-	CASSLEARGSSDTQYF	TGTGCCAGCAGCTTAGAAGCGCGGGGAAGCTCAGATACGCAGTATTTT
TRBV7-2	-	TRBJ2-1	TRBD1	CASSLANLRQGGSEQFF	TGTGCCAGCAGCTTAGCCAACCTAAGACAGGGGGGTAGTGAGCAGTTCTTC
TRBV28	once	TRBJ1-5	TRBD1	CASSFGTGGQPQHF	TGTGCCAGCAGTTTCGGGACAGGGGGTCAGCCCCAGCATTTT